Presented here are 9 T cell receptor beta chains from one specimen sequenced in a study of OX40 agonist ivuxolimab in advanced cancers. Using immunoSEQ multiplex PCR, the repertoire was profiled, and TCRdb retains in-frame clones only, with some absent. This table has some 54,000 clones, 65% to 80% appearing once. Sequenced here: CD4+ or CD8+ T cells sorted from blood, sampled in a trial of the OX40 agonist ivuxolimab. The receptor set was obtained from an adult with an advanced solid tumor such as melanoma, head and neck, liver or kidney cancer.

V usage is TRBV5-6 and J usage is TRBJ2-5; 7 bases match TRBD2. The CDR3 has 17 residues. Germline CDR1 reads SGHDT; CDR2 reads YYEEEE. The V gene end was trimmed by 0 bases and the J gene end by 1 base; junction bases not matched to a gene: 9. CDR3 DNA: TGTGCCAGCAGCTTGGCCTCAGGGACTACCGGCCAAGAGACCCAGTACTTC. This translates into CASSLASGTTGQETQYF.

The chain links TRBV28 to TRBJ2-7; D unclear. The CDR3 covers 11 residues. Looked up from germline, CDR1 is MDHEN and CDR2 is SYDVKM. Trimming took off 2 bases at V and 4 bases at J, with 3 bases between the two ends. The CDR3 loop reads CASSLPYEQYF. The CDR3 nucleotides are TGTGCCAGCAGTTTACCTTACGAGCAGTACTTC.

V gene TRBV5-4 combines with J gene TRBJ2-6, with D unresolved. Looked up from germline, CDR1 is SGHNT and CDR2 is YYREEE (reference sequence). The V end was cut by 0 bases, the J end by 4 bases, with 2 bases between. The CDR3 is made up of 13 amino acids. The CDR3: CASSLVGANVLTF. CDR3 nucleotides: TGTGCCAGCAGCTTGGTCGGGGCCAACGTCCTGACTTTC.

V is TRBV18 and J is TRBJ1-4; perhaps TRBD1 as D (5 bases). V was trimmed by 2 bases and J by 7 bases, leaving 8 bases between them. The CDR3 consists of 13 residues. In germline, CDR1 is KGHSH, CDR2 LQKENI. The CDR3 region has the DNA TGTGCCAGCTCACCAGGACAAATTGAAAAACTGTTTTTT. It is translated as CASSPGQIEKLFF.

The chain is built from TRBV7-2 and TRBJ2-7, with 12 bases lining up with TRBD2. The CDR3 has 14 amino acids. The junction had 0 bases not matched to a gene; V was cut back by 4 bases and J by 2 bases. CDR1 SGHTA and CDR2 FQGNSA come from the germline V gene. The CDR3 bases are TGTGCCAGCAGCTCTAGCGGGGGGGCCTACGAGCAGTACTTC. The encoded protein is CASSSSGGAYEQYF.

The V call is TRBV30, the J call TRBJ2-7; 10 nucleotides align to TRBD1. Germline assignment: CDR1 GTSNPN and CDR2 SVGIG (reference sequence). The CDR3 loop spans 13 amino acids. The junction had 4 bases not matched to a gene; V was cut back by 2 bases and J by 6 bases. The CDR3 region is CAWSSGTGVEQYF. CDR3 coding DNA: TGTGCCTGGAGTTCCGGGACAGGGGTCGAGCAGTACTTC.

The chain joins TRBV11-2 to TRBJ2-2; TRBD1 matches 7 bases. Germline V gene lookup returns CDR1 SGHAT and CDR2 FQNNGV. The CDR3 consists of 17 residues. V lost 4 bases, J lost 4 bases, and 12 bases stayed unmatched. The CDR3 protein is CASSSHRGRAPTGELFF. CDR3 in DNA: TGTGCCAGCAGCTCCCACAGGGGACGCGCTCCCACCGGGGAGCTGTTTTTT.

This chain links TRBV4-1 with TRBJ1-2, with D maybe TRBD1 (6 bases). This CDR3 has 16 amino acids. Trimming shortened V by 0 bases and J by 0 bases, and 11 bases separated the two germline ends. Germline V lookup: CDR1 MGHRA, CDR2 YSYEKL. The CDR3 region is CASSQDWGASNYGYTF. For the CDR3, the DNA is TGCGCCAGCAGCCAAGATTGGGGGGCTTCTAACTATGGCTACACCTTC.

The DNA of the CDR3 is TGTGCCAGCAGTTACGAAAGGTTGCCTAGCACAGATACGCAGTATTTT. It specifies CASSYERLPSTDTQYF. The chain has TRBV6-6 and TRBJ2-3; the D is unclear. Germline-derived CDR1 and CDR2 are MNHNY and SVGAGI (reference sequence). Trimming cost V 2 bases and J 0 bases, with 12 bases left between them. The CDR3 length is 16 residues.